The 15 T cell receptor beta chains presented below share a single source sample, sequenced in a study of blood T cell repertoires in COVID-19. Using immunoSEQ multiplex PCR, the repertoire was profiled, and TCRdb retains in-frame clones only, with some absent. The data hold fewer than 150,000 clones, with under 90% observed a single time. The sequenced sample consisted of peripheral blood. These receptor sequences come from a human donor in a cohort sampled during active COVID-19.

This clone was observed once. The chain joins TRBV10-3 to TRBJ2-5; 15 bases fit TRBD2. The germline CDR1 and CDR2 sequences are ENHRY and SYGVKD. V trimming: 10 bases; J trimming: 2 bases; junction bases outside the gene matches: 8. This CDR3 spans 16 amino acids. Written as DNA, the CDR3 is TGTGCCACCGAGACGGGACTAGCGGGGGGACAAGAGACCCAGTACTTC. It translates to CATETGLAGGQETQYF.

The J gene is TRBJ2-7, the V gene TRBV9, with 11 bases fitting TRBD2. The trim removed 4 bases at V and 6 bases at J, leaving 9 bases unmatched. Germline V gives CDR1 SGDLS, CDR2 YYNGEE. The CDR3 runs to 15 residues. CDR3 region: CASSLAGGEVGEQYF. The CDR3 nucleotides are TGTGCCAGCAGCCTAGCGGGGGGAGAGGTTGGCGAGCAGTACTTC. The full variable domain, completed using reference TRBV9 and TRBJ2-7, is DSGVTQTPKHLITATGQRVTLRCSPRSGDLSVYWYQQSLDQGLQFLIQYYNGEERAKGNILERFSAQQFPDLHSELNLSSLELGDSALYFCASSLAGGEVGEQYFGPGTRLTVT.

The rearrangement links TRBV4-3 to TRBJ1-4; 7 bases map to TRBD1. V lost 4 bases, J lost 4 bases, and 9 bases stayed unmatched. The CDR3 covers 16 residues. Germline V gives CDR1 LGHNA, CDR2 YSLEER. CDR3 in DNA: TGCGCCAGCAGCCTAGGGGACAGCCAATTTAATGAAAAACTGTTTTTT. Amino acids: CASSLGDSQFNEKLFF.

The V and J genes are TRBV19 and TRBJ1-2, with a weak D call TRBD1 (5 bases). With 6 bases removed from V and 0 bases from J, the gap between germline ends came to 11 bases. This CDR3 contains 14 residues. CDR1 is LNHDA, CDR2 SQIVND, per germline (reference sequence). The CDR3 region is CASSQGRTNYGYTF. CDR3 in DNA: TGTGCCAGTAGCCAGGGTCGAACTAACTATGGCTACACCTTC. Based on the CDR3 plus reference TRBV19 and TRBJ1-2, the full variable domain is DGGITQSPKYLFRKEGQNVTLSCEQNLNHDAMYWYRQDPGQGLRLIYYSQIVNDFQKGDIAEGYSVSREKKESFPLTVTSAQKNPTAFYLCASSQGRTNYGYTFGSGTRLTVV.

This rearrangement joins TRBV28 to TRBJ1-2; 7 nucleotides line up with TRBD1. V shed 5 bases, J shed 2 bases, and the junction held 5 bases outside the gene matches. This CDR3 is 14 amino acids long. Germline V gives CDR1 MDHEN, CDR2 SYDVKM. Here the CDR3 reads CASSGSGGNYGYTF. The CDR3 DNA sequence: TGTGCCAGCAGTGGATCAGGGGGAAACTATGGCTACACCTTC.

This clone was counted a single time. This chain connects TRBV5-1 to TRBJ2-3, with TRBD2 matching over 7 bases. J gave up 4 bases and V 5 bases, and 1 base lay outside the gene matches. The CDR3 consists of 12 residues. From germline, CDR1 is SGHRS and CDR2 YFSETQ. CDR3 region: CASRAGADTQYF. The CDR3 DNA sequence: TGCGCCAGCAGGGCGGGGGCAGATACGCAGTATTTT.

CDR3 bases: TGCGCCAGCAGCCAACGAGGGACAGGGGACTACACAGATACGCAGTATTTT. The encoded protein is CASSQRGTGDYTDTQYF. The chain employs TRBV4-1 and TRBJ2-3; TRBD1 aligns across 10 bases. The CDR3 spans 17 residues. Germline values: CDR1 MGHRA, CDR2 YSYEKL. V gave up 2 bases and J gave up 2 bases; unmatched junction bases: 7.

In this sample, this clone turned up a few times. The rearrangement joins TRBV11-3 to TRBJ2-3; 12 positions match TRBD1. This CDR3 spans 16 amino acids. Germline assignment: CDR1 SGHNT and CDR2 YENEEA. Trimming removed 5 bases from V and 3 bases from J; junction bases left unmatched: 6. The CDR3 nucleotides read TGTGCCAGCAGCGCTGGGGGACAGGGGGCTACAGATACGCAGTATTTT. Its translation: CASSAGGQGATDTQYF.

The chain employs TRBV19 and TRBJ2-5, with D maybe TRBD1 (5 bases). Per the germline V gene, CDR1 is LNHDA and CDR2 is SQIVND (reference sequence). V shed 5 bases and J shed 5 bases, with 12 bases lying between them. CDR3 length: 13 amino acids. The CDR3 coding sequence is TGTGCCAGTAGTCCGGACACCGCCGAGACCCAGTACTTC. Amino acids: CASSPDTAETQYF. The entire variable domain, with the rest obtained from reference TRBV19 and TRBJ2-5, is as follows: DGGITQSPKYLFRKEGQNVTLSCEQNLNHDAMYWYRQDPGQGLRLIYYSQIVNDFQKGDIAEGYSVSREKKESFPLTVTSAQKNPTAFYLCASSPDTAETQYFGPGTRLLVL.

J is TRBJ1-3 and V is TRBV5-1; weak D call: TRBD1 (5 bases). Germline V gene lookup returns CDR1 SGHRS and CDR2 YFSETQ. Between the trimmed V and J ends, which lost 4 bases and 3 bases, there was a span of 20 bases. This CDR3 contains 17 residues. The CDR3 nucleotides are TGCGCCAGCAGCATTAGCGGGGGTTCTGAGAGTGGAAACACCATATATTTT. This sequence encodes CASSISGGSESGNTIYF. Together with reference TRBV5-1 and TRBJ1-3, the CDR3 gives the full variable domain: KAGVTQTPRYLIKTRGQQVTLSCSPISGHRSVSWYQQTPGQGLQFLFEYFSETQRNKGNFPGRFSGRQFSNSRSEMNVSTLELGDSALYLCASSISGGSESGNTIYFGEGSWLTVV.

The chain couples TRBV4-2 to TRBJ2-3; tentative D call: TRBD2 (5 bases). Germline lookup yields CDR1 LGHNA and CDR2 YNFKEQ. The CDR3 sequence is 14 residues long. The V and J ends lost 0 bases and 9 bases respectively, with 13 bases between them. The CDR3 sequence is CASSQDRARETQYF. CDR3 in DNA: TGTGCCAGCAGCCAAGACCGGGCGAGGGAGACGCAGTATTTT.

The rearrangement links TRBV9 to TRBJ2-7, with D perhaps matching TRBD2 (7 bases). V was trimmed by 3 bases and J by 0 bases, leaving 10 bases between them. The CDR3 covers 14 residues. From germline, CDR1 is SGDLS and CDR2 YYNGEE. The CDR3 spells CASSAGGVSYEQYF. CDR3 in DNA: TGTGCCAGCAGCGCGGGGGGCGTCTCCTACGAGCAGTACTTC.

The J gene is TRBJ2-6, the V gene TRBV28; D is possibly TRBD1 (5 bases). Germline V CDR1 and CDR2: MDHEN, SYDVKM. The CDR3 sequence is 12 residues long. V lost 6 bases and J 6 bases, leaving 6 bases between the germline ends. CDR3 residues: CASRGPANVLTF. The DNA for the CDR3 is TGTGCCAGCAGGGGGCCGGCCAACGTCCTGACTTTC.

This clone occurred a few times. This CDR3 is CASSIEVGYTF. The CDR3 DNA reads as TGTGCCAGTAGTATTGAGGTTGGCTACACCTTC. The chain is built from TRBV19 and TRBJ1-2; D is unresolved. Trimming took 3 bases from V and 7 from J, leaving 6 bases between them. Per the germline V gene, CDR1 is LNHDA and CDR2 is SQIVND (reference sequence). The CDR3 is 11 amino acids.

The rearrangement links TRBV5-4 to TRBJ2-3, with a weak D call TRBD2 (5 bases). CDR3 length: 16 amino acids. Looked up from germline, CDR1 is SGHNT and CDR2 is YYREEE (reference sequence). V dropped 0 bases and J dropped 5 bases, with 16 bases sitting between them. The CDR3 region has the DNA TGTGCCAGCAGCTTGGGAGGGCCGGGCGGGTTAGATACGCAGTATTTT. It yields the protein CASSLGGPGGLDTQYF.